The entry that follows covers one T cell receptor (beta chain) sequence. Time point: after dendritic cell vaccination, including at tumor progression/relapse. PBMC sampling occurred before vaccination, two weeks after the third dose, and at progression. The data derive from a study of glioma-infiltrating T cells after dendritic cell vaccination. Background on the study: Treatment, given 2003 to 2012, was autologous tumor lysate-pulsed dendritic cell vaccination. Dendritic cell vaccine was injected intradermally three times, biweekly.

This table comes from immunoSEQ multiplex PCR, and its TCRdb copy is limited to in-frame clones, with some not included. Of around 87,000 clones in the sample, around 86% were seen once. Germline V gene lookup returns CDR1 SEHNR and CDR2 FQNEAQ (reference sequence). V was clipped by 5 bases and J by 0 bases, with 11 bases between them. CDR3 length: 15 amino acids. This receptor was identified in a human donor with glioblastoma. Sequenced here: blood, sampled after dendritic cell vaccination. The chain recombines TRBV7-9 with TRBJ2-1, with D possibly matching TRBD1 (6 bases). The CDR3 region is CASSRDTSSYNEQFF. DNA for the CDR3: TGTGCCAGCAGCAGGGACACTAGCTCCTACAATGAGCAGTTCTTC.